The 29 T cell receptor beta chains given below trace back to one sample, sequenced in a study of shared clonotypes between healthy human individuals. Libraries were prepared by immunoSEQ multiplex PCR; TCRdb keeps only in-frame clonotypes and omits some of them. This sample has some 2.3 million clones, with 93% found just once. The sample comprised naive CD4+ T cells from PBMCs. Subset denoted: CD45RA+ positively selected. Receptor source: a man aged 18 to 30 in good health. Some clones in this sample may be carry-over from other donors' samples.

The chain is built from TRBV10-3 and TRBJ2-5; D uncertain. The CDR3 totals 12 residues. Per germline, CDR1 ENHRY and CDR2 SYGVKD. The ends were cut back, 9 bases at V and 1 base at J, with 9 bases in the middle. CDR3 sequence: CAIKGSQETQYF. The CDR3 region has the DNA TGTGCCATTAAAGGCAGCCAAGAGACCCAGTACTTC.

Comment on this clone: Other DNA sequences in this sample translate to the same CDR3. The V and J genes are TRBV7-9 and TRBJ1-2; 10 positions agree with TRBD1. V lost 1 base and J lost 2; bases outside the gene matches: 1. Germline V lookup: CDR1 SEHNR, CDR2 FQNEAQ (reference sequence). The CDR3 contains 15 residues. The CDR3 coding sequence is TGTGCCAGCAGCTTAGTGGGACAGGGGAACTATGGCTACACCTTC. Residues: CASSLVGQGNYGYTF.

J is TRBJ2-1 and V is TRBV9; TRBD2 aligns across 10 bases. Germline V gene data show CDR1 as SGDLS and CDR2 as YYNGEE. Unmatched junction bases numbered 12, after V lost 0 bases and J lost 9 bases. The CDR3 is 17 residues long. The chain's CDR3 is CASSVGRLAGVYGEQFF. As DNA, the CDR3 is TGTGCCAGCAGCGTAGGGCGTCTAGCGGGAGTTTATGGTGAGCAGTTCTTC.

The chain couples TRBV2 to TRBJ2-7; no clear D gene. The length of the CDR3 is 15 residues. Trimming removed 7 bases at V and 0 bases at J, with 16 bases between. Germline V gives CDR1 SNHLY, CDR2 FYNNEI. The CDR3 nucleotides read TGTGCCAGCAAACCACGCCCCGGGTTCTCCTACGAGCAGTACTTC. It encodes CASKPRPGFSYEQYF.

This clone was counted a single time. The chain uses TRBV27 and TRBJ1-5; D not certain. The CDR3 is 14 amino acids. The V end was cut by 0 bases, the J end by 6 bases, with 9 bases between. Germline V gene lookup returns CDR1 MNHEY and CDR2 SMNVEV (reference sequence). The CDR3 here is CASSLSKESQPQHF. The CDR3 DNA reads as TGTGCCAGCAGTTTATCGAAGGAGTCTCAGCCCCAGCATTTT.

V gene TRBV19 combines with J gene TRBJ1-5; 7 bases align to TRBD1. This CDR3 is built from 14 residues. In germline, CDR1 is LNHDA, CDR2 SQIVND (reference sequence). J was trimmed by 4 bases and V by 6 bases; bases with no gene match: 6. CDR3 coding DNA: TGTGCCAGTAGCCCGACAGGGAAGAATCAGCCCCAGCATTTT. Protein product: CASSPTGKNQPQHF.

As for this clone: Other DNA sequences in this specimen translate into the identical CDR3. This rearrangement joins TRBV5-1 to TRBJ2-5; possibly TRBD1 or TRBD2 for D (5 bases each). The germline V gene has CDR1 SGHRS and CDR2 YFSETQ. V shed 0 bases and J shed 5 bases, with 11 bases lying between them. The CDR3 runs 14 residues. CDR3 DNA: TGCGCCAGCAGCTTGGACAGGTCGGGGGAGACCCAGTACTTC. Residues: CASSLDRSGETQYF.

V and J are TRBV6-5 and TRBJ2-7, with 7 bases fitting TRBD1. V lost 5 bases, J lost 4 bases, and 11 bases stayed unmatched. Germline CDR1 is MNHEY and CDR2 is SVGAGI. CDR3 length equals 15 residues. This chain's CDR3 is CASSTRQGRAYEQYF. The DNA of the CDR3 is TGTGCCAGCAGTACAAGACAGGGTAGGGCTTACGAGCAGTACTTC.

The chain carries TRBV5-1 and TRBJ1-2, with 8 bases matching TRBD1. Germline V gives CDR1 SGHRS, CDR2 YFSETQ. This CDR3 has 15 residues. Trimming removed 4 bases from V and 7 bases from J; junction bases left unmatched: 12. The DNA of the CDR3 is TGCGCCAGCAGCAAGACAGGGGATCGAGGCTCTGGCTACACCTTC. Translated: CASSKTGDRGSGYTF.

This sequence joins TRBV5-4 and TRBJ2-3; maybe TRBD1 (6 bases). CDR3 length: 14 amino acids. In germline, CDR1 is SGHNT, CDR2 YYREEE (reference sequence). Trimming took off 0 bases at V and 2 bases at J, with 7 bases between the two ends. CDR3 nucleotides: TGTGCCAGCAGCTTGGGGACAGCCACAGATACGCAGTATTTT. It codes for CASSLGTATDTQYF.

The chain couples TRBV5-1 to TRBJ1-1; TRBD1 aligns across 12 bases. Germline V gene sequence: CDR1 SGHRS, CDR2 YFSETQ. Trimming took 4 bases from V and 13 from J; bases not matched to a gene: 11. The CDR3 loop spans 14 amino acids. CDR3 DNA: TGCGCCAGCAGCCTAGGCGGGACAGGGGGCGGCGGTTTCTTT. Translating gives CASSLGGTGGGGFF.

This chain uses TRBV5-1 with TRBJ1-4; D gene uncertain. V shed 4 bases and J shed 6 bases, with 10 bases lying between them. The CDR3 consists of 13 residues. Germline V gives CDR1 SGHRS, CDR2 YFSETQ. The CDR3 here is CASSGGLDEKLFF. CDR3 nucleotides: TGCGCCAGCAGCGGAGGGTTGGATGAAAAACTGTTTTTT.

This sequence joins TRBV15 and TRBJ1-1; D gene ambiguous. Trimming left V 0 bases short and J 4 bases short, with 9 bases between. The germline V gene has CDR1 LNHNV and CDR2 YYDKDF (reference sequence). The CDR3 runs to 14 residues. The CDR3 DNA follows: TGTGCCACCAGCAGAGATCCGGGAAGCACTGAAGCTTTCTTT. Translating it yields CATSRDPGSTEAFF.

The chain has TRBV7-9 and TRBJ1-1; D is undetermined. Germline assignment: CDR1 SEHNR and CDR2 FQNEAQ (reference sequence). The CDR3 contains 12 residues. The V gene lost 3 bases and the J gene lost 3 bases, with 5 bases spanning the gap. The CDR3 spells CASSFSYTEAFF. DNA for the CDR3: TGTGCCAGCAGCTTCTCCTACACTGAAGCTTTCTTT. The variable domain in full, with the rest retrieved from reference TRBV7-9 and TRBJ1-1, is DTGVSQNPRHKITKRGQNVTFRCDPISEHNRLYWYRQTLGQGPEFLTYFQNEAQLEKSRLLSDRFSAERPKGSFSTLEIQRTEQGDSAMYLCASSFSYTEAFFGQGTRLTVV.

The V and J genes are TRBV28 and TRBJ1-1; no clear D. Germline V gene data show CDR1 as MDHEN and CDR2 as SYDVKM. There are 14 residues in the CDR3. Between the trimmed V and J ends, which lost 3 bases and 3 bases, there was a span of 11 bases. The CDR3 spells CASSFADLDTEAFF. For the CDR3, the DNA is TGTGCCAGCAGTTTTGCGGACCTGGACACTGAAGCTTTCTTT.

Comment on this clone: The sample has other DNA sequences that encode this CDR3 too. CDR3 coding DNA: TGTGCCAGCAGCCTCCCTAATGAAAAACTGTTTTTT. It specifies CASSLPNEKLFF. This sequence joins TRBV28 and TRBJ1-4; D not certain. The CDR3 runs 12 residues. The germline V gene encodes CDR1 MDHEN and CDR2 SYDVKM. The V gene lost 6 bases and the J gene lost 3 bases, with 5 bases spanning the gap.

This chain uses TRBV4-1 with TRBJ1-4; D is perhaps TRBD1 (5 bases). Germline CDR1 MGHRA, CDR2 YSYEKL. With 1 base removed from V and 3 bases from J, the gap between germline ends came to 9 bases. The CDR3 is made up of 15 amino acids. CDR3 region: CASSQVAGANEKLFF. CDR3 coding DNA: TGCGCCAGCAGCCAAGTGGCGGGGGCTAATGAAAAACTGTTTTTT.

On this clone: The sample contains more than one DNA sequence encoding this CDR3. This chain joins TRBV7-2 and TRBJ2-6; possibly TRBD2 for D (5 bases). CDR3 length: 15 residues. V lost 3 bases and J 2 bases, leaving 8 bases between the germline ends. The germline gives CDR1 SGHTA, CDR2 FQGNSA. The CDR3: CASSFGGTGANVLTF. The CDR3 DNA sequence: TGTGCCAGCAGCTTCGGAGGCACTGGGGCCAACGTCCTGACTTTC.

The chain recombines TRBV4-3 with TRBJ2-2, with D perhaps assigned TRBD1 or TRBD2 (5 bases each). In germline, CDR1 is LGHNA, CDR2 YSLEER. Trimming took 0 bases from V and 6 from J, leaving 11 bases between them. This CDR3 has 15 residues. CDR3 in DNA: TGCGCCAGCAGCCAAGAGAGGGTAGGGGCCGGGGAGCTGTTTTTT. Residues: CASSQERVGAGELFF.

V and J are TRBV5-1 and TRBJ2-5; 11 positions agree with TRBD2. Germline V gene sequence: CDR1 SGHRS, CDR2 YFSETQ. The CDR3 runs 17 residues. J was trimmed by 5 bases and V by 1 base; bases with no gene match: 10. The CDR3 DNA is TGCGCCAGCAGCTTGTCTCTCACTAGCGGGAGAGAGGAGACCCAGTACTTC. This sequence encodes CASSLSLTSGREETQYF.

This chain uses TRBV9 with TRBJ2-2, with 8 positions matching TRBD2. The V gene end was trimmed by 6 bases and the J gene end by 2 bases; junction bases not matched to a gene: 6. Per the germline V gene, CDR1 is SGDLS and CDR2 is YYNGEE. There are 15 residues in the CDR3. CDR3 sequence reads: CASNPAGVNTGELFF. DNA of the CDR3: TGTGCCAGCAACCCAGCGGGAGTAAACACCGGGGAGCTGTTTTTT.

The gene calls are TRBV19 and TRBJ1-1; D might be TRBD1 (6 bases). Germline loops: CDR1 LNHDA, CDR2 SQIVND (reference sequence). The CDR3 is made up of 15 amino acids. V shed 2 bases and J shed 3 bases, with 13 bases lying between them. CDR3 sequence reads: CASSIRGGVDTEAFF. For the CDR3, the DNA is TGTGCCAGTAGTATAAGAGGGGGGGTTGACACTGAAGCTTTCTTT.

Points on this clone: Other DNA sequences in the same sample also yield this CDR3. This chain joins TRBV29-1 and TRBJ1-1, with a tentative D call TRBD1 (5 bases). This CDR3 has 12 amino acids. Trimming pared 4 bases from V and 1 base from J, leaving 7 bases between. CDR1 is SQVTM and CDR2 is ANQGSEA in the germline V gene. Here the CDR3 reads CSVAQGNTEAFF. The CDR3 DNA reads as TGCAGCGTTGCTCAGGGGAACACTGAAGCTTTCTTT. The whole variable domain, filled in from reference TRBV29-1 and TRBJ1-1, reads SAVISQKPSRDICQRGTSLTIQCQVDSQVTMMFWYRQQPGQSLTLIATANQGSEATYESGFVIDKFPISRPNLTFSTLTVSNMSPEDSSIYLCSVAQGNTEAFFGQGTRLTVV.

V and J are TRBV4-3 and TRBJ2-1; perhaps TRBD2 as D (7 bases). The V and J ends lost 7 bases and 4 bases respectively, with 17 bases between them. This CDR3 is 15 amino acids long. Germline CDR1 is LGHNA and CDR2 is YSLEER. In DNA, the CDR3 is TGCGCCAGCACCGATTGGCGGGGGCGATACAATGAGCAGTTCTTC. It specifies CASTDWRGRYNEQFF.

The chain is built from TRBV5-1 and TRBJ2-1; 7 nucleotides agree with TRBD1. Looked up from germline, CDR1 is SGHRS and CDR2 is YFSETQ. J gave up 5 bases and V 0 bases, and 2 bases lay outside the gene matches. The CDR3 has 14 amino acids. CDR3 sequence: CASSLVGQNNEQFF. The CDR3 bases are TGCGCCAGCAGCTTGGTGGGACAGAACAATGAGCAGTTCTTC.

This clone was counted between two and nine times. Other DNA sequences within the sample encode an identical CDR3. The J gene is TRBJ1-1, the V gene TRBV18; no reliable D call. Trimming pared 4 bases from V and 1 base from J, leaving 4 bases between. The CDR3 has 12 residues. Germline V gene lookup returns CDR1 KGHSH and CDR2 LQKENI. The CDR3, as DNA: TGTGCCAGCTCACTGCAGAACACTGAAGCTTTCTTT. Translated: CASSLQNTEAFF.

The J gene is TRBJ2-5, the V gene TRBV19; D is undetermined. Trimming took off 5 bases at V and 5 bases at J, with 12 bases between the two ends. Germline V gives CDR1 LNHDA, CDR2 SQIVND (reference sequence). The CDR3 loop spans 13 amino acids. The CDR3: CASSALGRETQYF. In DNA form, the CDR3 reads TGTGCCAGTAGTGCCCTCGGAAGGGAGACCCAGTACTTC.

This sequence joins TRBV7-7 and TRBJ2-5, with 11 bases fitting TRBD2. The trim removed 0 bases at V and 1 base at J, leaving 1 base unmatched. The CDR3 is 16 residues long. CDR1 is SSHAT, CDR2 FNYEAQ, per germline (reference sequence). The CDR3 DNA follows: TGTGCCAGCAGCTTAGCCGGGACTAGCGGCCAAGAGACCCAGTACTTC. Amino acids: CASSLAGTSGQETQYF. Combining the CDR3 with reference TRBV7-7 and TRBJ2-5 gives the whole variable domain GAGVSQSPRYKVTKRGQDVTLRCDPISSHATLYWYQQALGQGPEFLTYFNYEAQPDKSGLPSDRFSAERPEGSISTLTIQRTEQRDSAMYRCASSLAGTSGQETQYFGPGTRLLVL.

The rearrangement uses TRBV11-2 and TRBJ2-1; no clear D gene. The CDR3 totals 14 residues. Germline-derived CDR1 and CDR2 are SGHAT and FQNNGV. The ends were cut back, 3 bases at V and 1 base at J, with 7 bases in the middle. CDR3 bases: TGTGCCAGCAGCTTCTTGCATTCCTACAATGAGCAGTTCTTC. Amino acids: CASSFLHSYNEQFF.